This T cell receptor (beta chain) was profiled in a study of T cell responses to AZD1222 COVID-19 vaccine (dated by TCRdb to 2020 to 2022). Study-wide context: AZD1222 recipients given second doses at about 4 weeks or at about 12 weeks were pooled, since spike-specific TCR depth and breadth were not found to differ between the two schedules. TCR sequencing covered more than 230 trial participants: 200 to 210 given two doses of AZD1222 and around 25 given two doses of MenACWY control vaccine. Trial participants were enrolled by age into 18-55, 56-69 and 70-plus year subgroups, with approximately 150, 28 and 58 TCR-sequenced participants respectively.

What this sample's time point label stands for: baseline before first vaccination. The vaccinee samples were drawn from two UK trials, COV001 and COV002, one of which was a single-blind randomized controlled phase 2/3 trial testing AZD1222 (ChAdOx1 nCoV-19) in healthy adults. Trial participant PBMC samples were collected at day 0 and day 28 after the second dose for TCRbeta chain sequencing. Concerning this clone: Its antigen is not yet known. No base qualities exist here, and no much larger clone lies one base off it.

The CDR3 regions of human TCRbeta chains were analyzed by immunosequencing. Per the original workflow: Repertoire TCRs were matched against a reference library of SARS-CoV-2-specific TCRs generated with the MIRA antigen-specificity platform. Breadth meant the fraction of unique TCRs that were SARS-CoV-2-associated, whereas depth meant the fraction of total T cells that were SARS-CoV-2-associated. Each spike-specific TCR was assigned to its reactive spike region and to a CD4 or CD8 class using the MIRA data. Log10-transformed breadth and depth values were compared by one-way ANOVA with Sidak's multiple comparisons tests. As stored in TCRdb, this immuneACCESS dataset retains in-frame rearrangements with V and J assigned. A fraction of the clones does not appear; measured against another copy, unresolved V genes explain less than half of the discrepancy, and the remainder lacks a known reason. V, J and clone size derive from that table, while D and trimming were established from the DNA sequence. The sample table shows 130,000 to 150,000 clones, and about nine tenths are seen once. Together, the top ten hold roughly 3.2% of the sample.

Study-wide findings and limitations: Epitopes outside the regions mutated in the B.1.351 and B.1.1.7 variants were reportedly recognized by nearly half of the unique spike-specific TCRs. The 56-69-year group was small, and its depth increase did not reach significance, likely because of low power. After two AZD1222 doses, spike-specific TCR breadth and depth were significantly higher than at day 0 and than in MenACWY recipients. Because no day 14 peak-response samples were available, repertoires were characterized only after the peak T cell response. Most participants were white British and females outnumbered males, and the authors suggested that clonal diversity may have been underestimated. Conclusions about previously exposed vaccinees are limited because only six or seven AZD1222 recipients were SARS-CoV-2 seropositive at baseline. The whole spike protein was spanned by vaccine-associated CD4 TCRs, and dominant responses were seen in regions 160-218 and 743-854.

Sequenced material: peripheral blood, taken on day 0 of AZD1222 vaccination. This TCR was recovered from an adult in good health.

The DNA sequence follows: TGCGCCAGCAGCTTGGGTGGGGCGACAGCTGAAGCTTTCTTT. The translation is CASSLGGATAEAFF. The rearranged chain carries TRBV5-1 and TRBJ1-1; the D gene is possibly TRBD1, with 5 bases matching. V and J are truncated by 0 bases and 6 bases respectively, leaving an intervening sequence of 12 bases. Taken from the germline V gene, the CDR1 and CDR2 loops are SGHRS and YFSETQ. From the cysteine up to the phenylalanine, the CDR3 has a length of 14 residues. Of the read, only the CDR3 DNA is kept; its 42 bases are in frame from base 1.